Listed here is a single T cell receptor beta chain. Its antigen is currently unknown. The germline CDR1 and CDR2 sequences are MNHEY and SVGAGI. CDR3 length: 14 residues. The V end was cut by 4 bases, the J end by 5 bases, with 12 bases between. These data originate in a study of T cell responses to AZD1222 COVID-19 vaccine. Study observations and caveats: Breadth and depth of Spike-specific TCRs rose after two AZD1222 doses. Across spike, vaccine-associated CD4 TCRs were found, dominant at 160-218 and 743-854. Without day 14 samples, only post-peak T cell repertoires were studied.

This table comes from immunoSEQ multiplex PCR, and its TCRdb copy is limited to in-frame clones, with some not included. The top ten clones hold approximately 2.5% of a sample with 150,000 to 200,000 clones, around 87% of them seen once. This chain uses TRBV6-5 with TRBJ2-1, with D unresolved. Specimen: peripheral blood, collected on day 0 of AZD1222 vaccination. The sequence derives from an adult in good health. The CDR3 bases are TGTGCCAGCAGTTCCCCCGGCTACAACAATGAGCAGTTCTTC. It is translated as CASSSPGYNNEQFF.